The 11 T cell receptor beta chains below were found in one sample sequenced in a study of blood T cell repertoires in COVID-19. Sequenced by immunoSEQ multiplex PCR; TCRdb stores in-frame clones only, minus some. The data show 120,000 or so clones, less than 90% seen once. Sequenced input: PBMCs or T cells enriched from blood (not recorded which). The receptors come from a woman aged 25 to 45 who had recovered from COVID-19.

V gene TRBV2 combines with J gene TRBJ1-1, with 7 bases matching TRBD1. CDR3 length: 14 amino acids. The V gene's germline CDR1 is SNHLY and CDR2 FYNNEI. The ends lost 6 bases at V and 4 bases at J; junction bases unmatched: 8. This CDR3 reads CASSLTGFGTEAFF. The CDR3, as DNA: TGTGCCAGCAGCCTGACAGGGTTCGGCACTGAAGCTTTCTTT.

V gene TRBV3-1 (or the pseudogene TRBV3-2) combines with J gene TRBJ2-3, with TRBD1 matching 9 bases. The CDR3 has 17 amino acids. J was trimmed by 1 base and V by 0 bases; bases with no gene match: 5. Germline values: CDR1 LGHDT, CDR2 YNNKEL (reference sequence). The CDR3 spells CASSQDQGTGCTDTQYF. The CDR3 DNA is TGTGCCAGCAGCCAAGATCAAGGGACAGGGTGCACAGATACGCAGTATTTT.

This clone was detected only a few times. The chain combines TRBV6-4 with TRBJ2-1; possibly TRBD2 for D (6 bases). The CDR3 loop spans 16 amino acids. CDR1 and CDR2 from the germline V gene are MRHNA and SNTAGT. The V gene lost 5 bases and the J gene lost 5 bases, with 19 bases spanning the gap. The CDR3 loop is CASSFDVSGAHNEQFF. CDR3 nucleotide sequence: TGTGCCAGCAGTTTTGATGTGTCGGGAGCCCACAATGAGCAGTTCTTC.

The V and J genes are TRBV29-1 and TRBJ1-1, with 9 bases that match TRBD1. The junction had 3 bases not matched to a gene; V was cut back by 4 bases and J by 3 bases. Looked up from germline, CDR1 is SQVTM and CDR2 is ANQGSEA. The CDR3 loop spans 13 amino acids. The CDR3 reads CSVGGQGYTEAFF. The DNA of the CDR3 is TGCAGCGTTGGGGGACAGGGTTACACTGAAGCTTTCTTT.

The V and J genes are TRBV27 and TRBJ2-3, with TRBD2 identical over 12 bases. J lost 6 bases, V lost 5 bases, and 6 bases had no gene match. Germline V lookup: CDR1 MNHEY, CDR2 SMNVEV (reference sequence). The CDR3 contains 15 residues. As DNA, the CDR3 is TGTGCCAGCAGTGCCCTAGCGGGAGGGGACGATACGCAGTATTTT. This translates into CASSALAGGDDTQYF.

The CDR3 region is CASSLEEGRGTEAFF. CDR3 bases: TGTGCCAGCAGCTTAGAGGAGGGGAGAGGCACTGAAGCTTTCTTT. The chain recombines TRBV7-9 with TRBJ1-1, with TRBD1 as a possible D gene (5 bases). CDR1 and CDR2 (germline): SEHNR, FQNEAQ (reference sequence). The V end was cut by 1 base, the J end by 4 bases, with 13 bases between. This CDR3 is 15 amino acids long.

The chain recombines TRBV7-2 with TRBJ1-4, with D possibly TRBD1 on 5 matching bases. This CDR3 has 14 amino acids. The V end was cut by 0 bases, the J end by 11 bases, with 13 bases between. Looked up from germline, CDR1 is SGHTA and CDR2 is FQGNSA. The CDR3 sequence: CASSLAAPGGKLFF. CDR3 sequence (DNA): TGTGCCAGCAGCTTAGCGGCTCCGGGGGGGAAACTGTTTTTT.

The chain has TRBV5-4 and TRBJ1-3, with 7 nucleotides matching TRBD1. From germline, CDR1 is SGHNT and CDR2 YYREEE (reference sequence). V was pared by 4 bases and J by 4 bases, with 11 bases of the junction left unmatched. CDR3 length equals 16 residues. CDR3 protein: CASSGPDRARGNTIYF. The CDR3, as DNA: TGTGCCAGCAGCGGCCCAGACAGGGCGCGGGGAAACACCATATATTTT.

This rearrangement joins TRBV4-2 to TRBJ2-5, with D possibly being TRBD1 (6 bases). This CDR3 spans 15 amino acids. Deletions cut 0 bases from V and 2 bases from J, with 10 bases between. Germline V gene lookup returns CDR1 LGHNA and CDR2 YNFKEQ. The CDR3 nucleotides are TGTGCCAGCAGCCAAGATCCGGGGACACAAGAGACCCAGTACTTC. Protein product: CASSQDPGTQETQYF.

The chain uses TRBV5-4 and TRBJ1-6; D gene uncertain. The germline V gene has CDR1 SGHNT and CDR2 YYREEE (reference sequence). The V gene lost 4 bases and the J gene lost 0 bases, with 11 bases spanning the gap. This CDR3 is built from 16 residues. The DNA of the CDR3 is TGTGCCAGCAGCCCAGGATTACTCTCCTATAATTCACCCCTCCACTTT. Protein sequence: CASSPGLLSYNSPLHF. The whole variable domain, filled in from reference TRBV5-4 and TRBJ1-6, reads ETGVTQSPTHLIKTRGQQVTLRCSSQSGHNTVSWYQQALGQGPQFIFQYYREEENGRGNFPPRFSGLQFPNYSSELNVNALELDDSALYLCASSPGLLSYNSPLHFGNGTRLTVT.

The CDR3 region is CSDGDSGYTF. As DNA, the CDR3 is TGCAGCGATGGGGACAGTGGCTACACCTTC. This sequence joins TRBV29-1 and TRBJ1-2; 7 bases match TRBD1. J gave up 7 bases and V 7 bases, and 3 bases lay outside the gene matches. CDR3 length equals 10 residues. CDR1 SQVTM and CDR2 ANQGSEA come from the germline V gene.